This is a list of T cell receptor beta chains from one sample in a study of blood T cell repertoires in COVID-19. Profiling relied on immunoSEQ multiplex PCR, and the TCRdb table lists in-frame clones only, not all of them. This table holds roughly 460,000 clones, about 90% found once. Material: peripheral blood. These receptors were obtained from a man aged 18-30 years with COVID-19, enrolled during active disease. The CDR3 runs from the conserved cysteine through the conserved F or W. A D gene is named only where the DNA matches it firmly. Clone sizes are given selectively: once, few, many, or a class where the clone is expanded.

- TRBJ2-1 TRBD2 TRBV4-1 CASSQDGTSGNLKPYNEQFF TGCGCCAGCAGCCAAGATGGGACTAGCGGGAACCTCAAACCTTACAATGAGCAGTTCTTC
once TRBJ2-5 - TRBV5-4 CASSLDFSGTQYF TGTGCCAGCAGCTTGGACTTTTCGGGGACCCAGTACTTC
- TRBJ1-1 - TRBV6-1 CASIRGGNTEAFF TGTGCCAGCATTCGAGGTGGGAACACTGAAGCTTTCTTT
- TRBJ2-7 - TRBV29-1 CSVAESGYEQYF TGCAGCGTTGCGGAATCGGGCTACGAGCAGTACTTC
once TRBJ2-1 - TRBV5-4 CASSLGVGGDEQFF TGTGCCAGCAGCTTGGGGGTTGGGGGCGATGAGCAGTTCTTC
- TRBJ2-1 - TRBV1 CTSPSPNVPGSSYNEQFF TGCACCAGCCCCTCCCCCAACGTTCCGGGGAGCTCCTACAATGAGCAGTTCTTC
- TRBJ2-5 TRBD2 TRBV19 CASTGGGEKYF TGTGCCAGTACGGGGGGAGGCGAAAAGTACTTC
once TRBJ1-2 - TRBV24-1 CATSDPGGKAGYTF TGTGCCACCAGTGATCCCGGGGGAAAGGCTGGCTACACCTTC
- TRBJ1-4 TRBD1 TRBV6-1 CASSDRGQGEKLFF TGTGCCAGCAGTGACAGGGGGCAGGGTGAAAAACTGTTTTTT
once TRBJ1-4 - TRBV6-5 CASSKILNEKLFF TGTGCCAGCAGTAAGATACTTAATGAAAAACTGTTTTTT
- TRBJ2-5 - TRBV9 CASSVIHGETQYF TGTGCCAGCAGCGTAATCCACGGGGAGACCCAGTACTTC
- TRBJ2-5 TRBD2 TRBV5-4 CASRSLAGGETQYF TGTGCCAGCAGGTCTCTAGCGGGAGGAGAGACCCAGTACTTC
once TRBJ1-5 - TRBV6-1 CASSESLLSVAYSNQPQHF TGTGCCAGCAGTGAATCTTTATTATCTGTGGCTTATAGCAATCAGCCCCAGCATTTT
- TRBJ1-5 - TRBV19 CASSISERPGWSNQPQHF TGTGCCAGTAGTATCTCAGAACGACCGGGATGGAGCAATCAGCCCCAGCATTTT
- TRBJ2-3 TRBD2 TRBV11-3 CASSLSPSGRGGDTQYF TGTGCCAGCAGCTTATCCCCTAGCGGGAGGGGGGGGGATACGCAGTATTTT
few TRBJ1-5 TRBD1 TRBV20-1 CSARDTGGQHF TGCAGTGCTAGAGATACAGGGGGCCAGCATTTT
- TRBJ2-1 TRBD2 TRBV2 CASSRLAGLPYNEQFF TGTGCCAGCAGTCGACTAGCGGGATTGCCCTACAATGAGCAGTTCTTC
- TRBJ1-1 TRBD1 TRBV28 CASSLGTGGFTEAFF TGTGCCAGCAGTTTAGGGACAGGGGGATTCACTGAAGCTTTCTTT
once TRBJ2-5 - TRBV11-3 CASSLDHRRETQYF TGTGCCAGCAGCTTAGATCATCGGCGGGAGACCCAGTACTTC
- TRBJ1-6 - TRBV7-2 CASSHNRESPLHF TGTGCCAGCAGTCATAACAGGGAGAGTCCCCTCCACTTT
- TRBJ2-3 - TRBV15 CATSAYTDTQYF TGTGCCACCAGCGCCTACACAGATACGCAGTATTTT
- TRBJ2-3 - TRBV7-3 CASSKDSLLTDTQYF TGTGCCAGCAGCAAGGACAGCCTCCTCACAGATACGCAGTATTTT
- TRBJ2-7 - TRBV7-9 CASSLIGTLSYEQYF TGTGCCAGCAGCTTAATTGGGACTCTCTCCTACGAGCAGTACTTC
- TRBJ2-1 TRBD2 TRBV18 CASSPAGDNEQFF TGTGCCAGCTCACCCGCGGGGGACAATGAGCAGTTCTTC
- TRBJ1-2 TRBD1 TRBV2 CASSSWAGGSNYGYTF TGTGCCAGCAGCTCTTGGGCAGGGGGCTCCAACTATGGCTACACCTTC
- TRBJ1-5 - TRBV5-4 CASSLDGGMQPQHF TGTGCCAGCAGCTTGGACGGGGGGATGCAGCCCCAGCATTTT
- TRBJ2-7 - TRBV6-5 CASSYSMLAMRQYF TGTGCCAGCAGTTACTCTATGTTAGCGATGAGGCAGTACTTC
once TRBJ1-1 - TRBV5-1 CASSLAARSEAFF TGCGCCAGCAGCTTGGCCGCGAGGTCTGAAGCTTTCTTT
- TRBJ1-4 - TRBV18 CASSPGRGNEKLFF TGTGCCAGCTCACCTGGACGGGGTAATGAAAAACTGTTTTTT
- TRBJ2-7 TRBD2 TRBV30 CAWRPGLAGDEQYF TGTGCCTGGAGGCCCGGGCTAGCGGGAGACGAGCAGTACTTC